These T cell receptor beta chains were read from a single sample in a study of control samples from healthy donors and cancer patients. The data were produced by immunoSEQ multiplex PCR, yet TCRdb's version contains in-frame clones alone and is incomplete. The sample shows around 100,000 clones, approximately 84% of them seen only once. Sample: blood. All receptors come from a woman in her forties or fifties in good health. Both conserved end residues are part of each CDR3. The order of the fields is V gene, D gene, clone size, J gene, CDR3 DNA, CDR3 protein. The D gene is left open where the match is weak. The size field is filled for only some rows; it gives once, few, many or a size class.

TRBV19,TRBD2,-,TRBJ2-3,TGTGCCAGTACGTATGACCAGCGGGGAACAGATACGCAGTATTTT,CASTYDQRGTDTQYF
TRBV21-1,-,-,TRBJ1-4,TGTGCCAGCAGCACCCGACAGGGGCGGAGGACTAATGAAAAACTGTTTTTT,CASSTRQGRRTNEKLFF
TRBV9,-,-,TRBJ2-7,TGTGCCAGCAGCGTAGTAGGGACATCCGAGCAGTACTTC,CASSVVGTSEQYF
TRBV24-1,TRBD2,-,TRBJ2-5,TGTGCCACCAGTGATGATAGCTGGCAGGCGGGGACTAAAGAGACCCAGTACTTC,CATSDDSWQAGTKETQYF
TRBV6-1,-,-,TRBJ1-2,TGTGCCAGCAGTGAAGCGGGTAGAGGCTACACCTTC,CASSEAGRGYTF
TRBV7-5,-,-,TRBJ2-5,TGTGTCAGAAGCATACAAGCAACGGGGGAGACCCAGTACTTC,CVRSIQATGETQYF
TRBV25-1,-,-,TRBJ2-1,TGTGCCAGCCCCCCCTCAAACAATGAGCAGTTCTTC,CASPPSNNEQFF
TRBV14,-,-,TRBJ2-3,TGTGCCAGCAGCCAAGTGGTAGGCACAGATACGCAGTATTTT,CASSQVVGTDTQYF
TRBV27,TRBD1,-,TRBJ1-2,TGTGCCAGCAGTCTTTACAGGGGAGGATGGTATGGCTACACCTTC,CASSLYRGGWYGYTF
TRBV27,-,-,TRBJ2-3,TGTGCCAGCAGTTTGGCTGGATGGGAAGCCCGCGTCGACCCGCGGACAGATACGCAGTATTTT,CASSLAGWEARVDPRTDTQYF
TRBV13,TRBD2,once,TRBJ2-1,TGTGCCAGCAGCTTAGGCGGGGGGGCAGGAAATGAGCAGTTCTTC,CASSLGGGAGNEQFF
TRBV29-1,TRBD1,-,TRBJ1-2,TGCAGCGTACAGGGGGCGAACTATGGCTACACCTTC,CSVQGANYGYTF
TRBV29-1,-,once,TRBJ2-3,TGCAGCTACAATTTTGGGAATACGCAGTATTTT,CSYNFGNTQYF
TRBV3-1/TRBV3-2,TRBD1,few,TRBJ1-2,TGTGCCAGCAGCCGGGCGGGACAGGGAGACTACACCTTC,CASSRAGQGDYTF
TRBV12-3/TRBV12-4,TRBD2,-,TRBJ2-2,TGTGCCAGCAGTCGGACTAGCGGCGGGGAGCTGTTTTTT,CASSRTSGGELFF
TRBV7-8,-,-,TRBJ1-5,TGTGCCAGCAGCTCTCGACCAATATCGGGTAGCAATCAGCCCCAGCATTTT,CASSSRPISGSNQPQHF
TRBV19,TRBD1,-,TRBJ1-5,TGTGCCAGCCAGGGGGACAGGGAGTTCCGTAGCAATCAGCCCCAGCATTTT,CASQGDREFRSNQPQHF
TRBV10-3,-,-,TRBJ2-2,TGTGCCATCGCGAACACCGGGGAGCTGTTTTTT,CAIANTGELFF
TRBV3-1/TRBV3-2,-,few,TRBJ1-2,TGTGCCAGCAGCCAATCTCGGGGCTATGGCTACACCTTC,CASSQSRGYGYTF
TRBV9,TRBD2,-,TRBJ2-1,TGTGCCAGCAGCGGAAGGTCTAGCGGGAGTTTGAATGAGCAGTTCTTC,CASSGRSSGSLNEQFF
TRBV2,-,medium-sized,TRBJ1-5,TGTGCCAGCACCACCACCAATCAGCCCCAGCATTTT,CASTTTNQPQHF
TRBV6-5,-,-,TRBJ1-2,TGTGCCAGCAGTTACTCGGACGGTTCCGGGAGTGGCTACACCTTC,CASSYSDGSGSGYTF
TRBV4-3,TRBD2,-,TRBJ2-1,TGCGCCAGCAGCCATCAGGCTAGCGGGAGGGTCGTCTACAATGAGCAGTTCTTC,CASSHQASGRVVYNEQFF
TRBV6-2/TRBV6-3,TRBD1,-,TRBJ1-2,TGTGCCAGCAGTTACTCGGGACAGACACTCTACGATAACTATGGCTACACCTTC,CASSYSGQTLYDNYGYTF
TRBV4-1,-,-,TRBJ2-1,TGCGCCAGCAGCCAACCCGGGGCCTACAATGAGCAGTTCTTC,CASSQPGAYNEQFF
TRBV15,-,-,TRBJ1-1,TGTGCCACCAGCAGAGGGGGGACTGAAGCTTTCTTT,CATSRGGTEAFF
TRBV4-3,TRBD1,-,TRBJ1-5,TGCGCCAGCAGCCTCCGACAGGGTAGCAATCAGCCCCAGCATTTT,CASSLRQGSNQPQHF
TRBV14,TRBD1,-,TRBJ2-4,TGTGCCAGCAGCAAAGTCGGGACAGGGCGGGGCATTCAGTACTTC,CASSKVGTGRGIQYF
TRBV29-1,TRBD2,-,TRBJ2-2,TGCAGCGTTGCGACGAGCGGGAGACGCCGGGAGCTGTTTTTT,CSVATSGRRRELFF
TRBV7-9,-,few,TRBJ2-2,TGTGCCAGCAGCTTCACGGGGCGGACCGGGGAGCTGTTTTTT,CASSFTGRTGELFF
TRBV6-5,TRBD1,-,TRBJ1-2,TGTGCCAGCAGTTACTATGGACAGGGGGCGAGAGGCTACACCTTC,CASSYYGQGARGYTF
TRBV7-2,-,-,TRBJ2-5,TGTGCCAGCAGTCCTAGGTGGGCTTCCGAAGAGACCCAGTACTTC,CASSPRWASEETQYF
TRBV19,-,-,TRBJ2-5,TGTGCCAGTAGTTGGGCACCCCAAGAGACCCAGTACTTC,CASSWAPQETQYF
TRBV18,-,-,TRBJ2-3,TGTGCCAGCTCACCCTATGAGGGTCTCAGCACAGATACGCAGTATTTT,CASSPYEGLSTDTQYF
TRBV11-1,-,few,TRBJ1-2,TGTGCCAGCAGTAGCCAACAGAAACCCTATGGCTACACCTTC,CASSSQQKPYGYTF
TRBV11-3,-,-,TRBJ2-3,TGTGCCAGCAGCCCAGGGGAGGGGGGAGGAGATACGCAGTATTTT,CASSPGEGGGDTQYF
TRBV4-3,TRBD1,-,TRBJ1-5,TGCGCCAGCAGCCAAGATTCCAGGGGGCTGCACCCCCAGCATTTT,CASSQDSRGLHPQHF
TRBV29-1,TRBD1,once,TRBJ2-5,TGCAGCGTCGACCTGGACAGGAACCAAGAGACCCAGTACTTC,CSVDLDRNQETQYF
TRBV7-3,-,once,TRBJ2-6,TGTGCCAGCAGCTTAGATGCACGCACTCTTCACTCTGGGGCCAACGTCCTGACTTTC,CASSLDARTLHSGANVLTF
TRBV7-2,-,-,TRBJ2-1,TGTGCCAGCAGCTTAGATCTGGATGGCTACAATGAGCAGTTCTTC,CASSLDLDGYNEQFF
TRBV7-9,-,-,TRBJ1-2,TGTGCCAGCACCATCTTCCTACAGGGAGTCGGTGGCTACACCTTC,CASTIFLQGVGGYTF
TRBV6-5,-,-,TRBJ1-4,TGTGCCAGCAGCTTAGGACGGTATAATGAAAAACTGTTTTTT,CASSLGRYNEKLFF
TRBV9,TRBD1,once,TRBJ1-1,TGTGCCAGCAGCGTAGGGGGGACAGGACCCTCTGAAGCTTTCTTT,CASSVGGTGPSEAFF
TRBV19,-,-,TRBJ1-2,TGTGCCAGTAGTATTAGTCTGGACTATGGCTACACCTTC,CASSISLDYGYTF
TRBV6-4,-,-,TRBJ1-4,TGTGCCAGCAGTGTCCGGGAGGCCCCGGGTGAAAAACTGTTTTTT,CASSVREAPGEKLFF
TRBV14,-,-,TRBJ2-1,TGTGCCAGCAGCTTAACAGGGAGGGAGCAGTTCTTC,CASSLTGREQFF
TRBV20-1,-,-,TRBJ2-7,TGCAGTGCTAGAGGATACTACGAGCAGTACTTC,CSARGYYEQYF
TRBV5-6,-,few,TRBJ2-1,TGTGCCAGCAGCCCAGTGGACAGTCAAAATGAGCAGTTCTTC,CASSPVDSQNEQFF
TRBV2,-,-,TRBJ1-5,TGTGCCAGCAGTGAAGGCAGACGCGGCACAACTAATCAGCCCCAGCATTTT,CASSEGRRGTTNQPQHF
TRBV4-3,TRBD1,-,TRBJ2-3,TGCGCCAGCAGCCAGACAGGGGCCCAACGGGATACGCAGTATTTT,CASSQTGAQRDTQYF